This T cell receptor beta chain came from a study of shared clonotypes between healthy human individuals. Whole-study context: The people who gave samples were two women and a few men aged 18 to 49.

With regard to this clone: No antigen is known for it.

Profiled with immunoSEQ multiplex PCR; TCRdb holds only in-frame clones, not every one. Of about 2.5 million clones listed, just under 95% are singletons. Findings and limits, study-wide: Of the naive CD4 clonotypes, around 4.9% were shared across a few donors. Some clonotypes were shared by all four sorted-subset donors, while others were not shared. The non-shared ones had lower generation probabilities than the shared ones.

The germline V gene encodes CDR1 SGHTA and CDR2 FQGNSA. With V trimmed by 0 bases and J by 4 bases, 6 bases remained unmatched. This CDR3 has 17 amino acids. The receptor was derived from a man aged 18 to 30 in good health. Some clones in this sample may be carry-over from other donors' samples. Sequencing used naive CD4+ T cells from PBMCs. Subset in this sample: CD45RA+ positively selected. V is TRBV7-2 and J is TRBJ2-7, with 13 nucleotides matching TRBD2. CDR3 sequence (DNA): TGTGCCAGCAGCTTAGCCGGACTAGCGGGAGTAAGGTACGAGCAGTACTTC. Translating gives CASSLAGLAGVRYEQYF. The full variable domain, rest sourced from reference TRBV7-2 and TRBJ2-7, is GAGVSQSPSNKVTEKGKDVELRCDPISGHTALYWYRQSLGQGLEFLIYFQGNSAPDKSGLPSDRFSAERTGGSVSTLTIQRTQQEDSAVYLCASSLAGLAGVRYEQYFGPGTRLTVT.